This T cell receptor (beta chain) was sequenced during a study of sequential checkpoint blockade in melanoma. The wider study: Each arm's sequence ended with maintenance nivolumab. DNA from 91 pretreatment tumor samples underwent TCRβ immunosequencing. About two dozen patients had tumor biopsies before treatment and at week 13.

The treatment here: randomized to nivolumab then ipilimumab (arm A) or the reverse (arm B). Assay used: immunoSEQ multiplex PCR; TCRdb lists only in-frame clones, some missing. The data contain thousands of clones, roughly 23% of them singletons. The CDR3 is 17 residues long. Trimming took 2 bases from V and 0 from J, leaving 14 bases between them. The rearrangement joins TRBV23-1 to TRBJ1-5, with D unclear. TRBV23-1 qualifies as an ORF whose function is uncertain. This receptor was taken from a human donor with melanoma. The sample was tumor tissue (inferred from file names), taken from a patient given nivolumab and ipilimumab in sequence. The CDR3 nucleotides read TGCGCCAGCAGTCAACGCCACGGGAGAGATAGCAATCAGCCCCAGCATTTT. Amino acid sequence: CASSQRHGRDSNQPQHF.